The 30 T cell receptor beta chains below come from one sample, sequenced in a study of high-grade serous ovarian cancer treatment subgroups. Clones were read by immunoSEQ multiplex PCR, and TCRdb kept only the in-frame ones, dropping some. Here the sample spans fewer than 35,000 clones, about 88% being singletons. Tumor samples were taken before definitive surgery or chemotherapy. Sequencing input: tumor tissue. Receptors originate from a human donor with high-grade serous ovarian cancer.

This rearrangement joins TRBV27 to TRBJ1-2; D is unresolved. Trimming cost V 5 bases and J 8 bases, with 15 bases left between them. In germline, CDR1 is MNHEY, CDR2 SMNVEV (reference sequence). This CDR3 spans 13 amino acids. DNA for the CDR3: TGTGCCAGCAGTCTCCGGGGTGCTCGGGGCTACACCTTC. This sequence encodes CASSLRGARGYTF.

CDR3 sequence: CASSGLAVYNEQFF. The CDR3 nucleotides are TGTGCCAGCAGTGGACTAGCGGTATACAATGAGCAGTTCTTC. The rearrangement joins TRBV2 to TRBJ2-1; the match to TRBD2 covers 9 bases. The CDR3 runs to 14 residues. After removal of 4 bases from V and 4 bases from J, the junction contained 2 bases not matched to a gene. Germline CDR1 and CDR2: SNHLY and FYNNEI.

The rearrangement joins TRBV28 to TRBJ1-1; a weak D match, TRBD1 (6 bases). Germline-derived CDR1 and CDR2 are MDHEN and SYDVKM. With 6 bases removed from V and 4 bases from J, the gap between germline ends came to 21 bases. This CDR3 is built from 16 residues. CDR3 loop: CASSERGGAATTEAFF. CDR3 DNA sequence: TGTGCCAGCAGCGAAAGGGGGGGGGCGGCGACCACTGAAGCTTTCTTT.

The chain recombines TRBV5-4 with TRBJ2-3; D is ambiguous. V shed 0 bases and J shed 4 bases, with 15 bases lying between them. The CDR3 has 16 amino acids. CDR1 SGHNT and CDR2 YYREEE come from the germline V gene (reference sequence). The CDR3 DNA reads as TGTGCCAGCAGCTTGGCCGGTAGCCCCGAGGCAGATACGCAGTATTTT. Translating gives CASSLAGSPEADTQYF.

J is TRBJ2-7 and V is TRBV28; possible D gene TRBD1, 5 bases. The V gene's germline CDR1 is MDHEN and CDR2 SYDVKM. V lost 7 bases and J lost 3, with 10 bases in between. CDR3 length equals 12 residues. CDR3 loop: CASMRDSYEQYF. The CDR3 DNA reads TGTGCCAGCATGAGAGACAGCTACGAGCAGTACTTC.

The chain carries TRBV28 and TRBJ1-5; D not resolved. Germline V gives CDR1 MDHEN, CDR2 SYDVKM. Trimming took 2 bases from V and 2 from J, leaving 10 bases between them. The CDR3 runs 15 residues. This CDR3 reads CASSLGSHGNQPQHF. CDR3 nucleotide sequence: TGTGCCAGCAGTTTAGGGTCTCATGGCAATCAGCCCCAGCATTTT.

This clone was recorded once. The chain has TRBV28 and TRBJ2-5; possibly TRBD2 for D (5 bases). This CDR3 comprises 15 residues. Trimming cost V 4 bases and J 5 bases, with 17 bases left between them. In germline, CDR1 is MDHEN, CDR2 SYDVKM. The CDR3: CASSSPRGRRETQYF. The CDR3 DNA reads TGTGCCAGCAGTTCCCCACGAGGCAGGAGGGAGACCCAGTACTTC.

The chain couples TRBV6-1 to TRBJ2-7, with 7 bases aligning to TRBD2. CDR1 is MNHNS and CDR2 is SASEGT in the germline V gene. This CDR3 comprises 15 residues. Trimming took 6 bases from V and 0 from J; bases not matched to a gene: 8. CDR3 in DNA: TGTGCCAGCAGGCTAGGGGCTAGCGGCTCCTACGAGCAGTACTTC. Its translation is CASRLGASGSYEQYF.

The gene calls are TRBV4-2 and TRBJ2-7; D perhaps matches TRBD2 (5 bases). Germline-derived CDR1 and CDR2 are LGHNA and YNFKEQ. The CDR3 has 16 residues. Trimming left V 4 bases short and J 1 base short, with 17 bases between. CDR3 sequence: CASSPSGLDFSYEQYF. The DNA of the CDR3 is TGTGCCAGCAGCCCGAGCGGTCTAGATTTTTCCTACGAGCAGTACTTC.

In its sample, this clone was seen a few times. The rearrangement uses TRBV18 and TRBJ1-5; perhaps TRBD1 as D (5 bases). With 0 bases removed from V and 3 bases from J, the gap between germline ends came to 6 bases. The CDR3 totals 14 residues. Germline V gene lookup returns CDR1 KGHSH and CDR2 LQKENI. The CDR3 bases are TGTGCCAGCTCACCACCGGGGGTCAATCAGCCCCAGCATTTT. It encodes CASSPPGVNQPQHF.

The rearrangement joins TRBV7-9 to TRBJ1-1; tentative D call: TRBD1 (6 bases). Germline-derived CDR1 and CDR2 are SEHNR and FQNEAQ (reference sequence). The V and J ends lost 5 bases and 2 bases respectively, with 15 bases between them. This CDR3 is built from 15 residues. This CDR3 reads CASSIMGQANTEAFF. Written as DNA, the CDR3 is TGTGCCAGCAGCATAATGGGACAAGCAAACACTGAAGCTTTCTTT. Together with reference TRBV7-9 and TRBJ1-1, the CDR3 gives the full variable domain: DTGVSQNPRHKITKRGQNVTFRCDPISEHNRLYWYRQTLGQGPEFLTYFQNEAQLEKSRLLSDRFSAERPKGSFSTLEIQRTEQGDSAMYLCASSIMGQANTEAFFGQGTRLTVV.

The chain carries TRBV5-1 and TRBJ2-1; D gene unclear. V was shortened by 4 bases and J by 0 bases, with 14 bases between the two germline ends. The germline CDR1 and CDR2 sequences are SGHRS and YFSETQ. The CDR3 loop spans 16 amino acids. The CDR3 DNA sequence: TGCGCCAGCAGCCCGGACCCGAGAAGCTCCTACAATGAGCAGTTCTTC. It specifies CASSPDPRSSYNEQFF.

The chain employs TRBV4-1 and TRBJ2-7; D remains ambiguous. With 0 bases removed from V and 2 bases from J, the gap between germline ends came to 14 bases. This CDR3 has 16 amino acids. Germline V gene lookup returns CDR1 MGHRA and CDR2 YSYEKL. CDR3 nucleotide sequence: TGCGCCAGCAGCCAAGATCCCGGCAGGCTAACCTACGAGCAGTACTTC. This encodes CASSQDPGRLTYEQYF.

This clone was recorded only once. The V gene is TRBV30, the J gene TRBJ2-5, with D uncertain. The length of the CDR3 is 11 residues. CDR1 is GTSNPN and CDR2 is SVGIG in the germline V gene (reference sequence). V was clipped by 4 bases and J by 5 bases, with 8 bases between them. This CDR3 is CAWKGRETQYF. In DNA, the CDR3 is TGTGCCTGGAAAGGTCGGGAGACCCAGTACTTC.

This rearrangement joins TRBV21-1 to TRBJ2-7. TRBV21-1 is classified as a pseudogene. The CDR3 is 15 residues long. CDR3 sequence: CASSRDRTGAYEQYF. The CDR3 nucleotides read TGTGCCAGCAGCAGGGACCGCACTGGCGCCTACGAGCAGTACTTC.

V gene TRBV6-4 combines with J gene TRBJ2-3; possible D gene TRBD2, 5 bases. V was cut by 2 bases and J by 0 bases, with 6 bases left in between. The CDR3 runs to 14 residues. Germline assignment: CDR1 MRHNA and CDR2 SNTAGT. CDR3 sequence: CASSDGLSTDTQYF. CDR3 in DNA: TGTGCCAGCAGTGACGGACTTAGCACAGATACGCAGTATTTT.

The CDR3 region is CASSLGGGGPYEQYF. DNA for the CDR3: TGCGCCAGCAGCTTGGGAGGGGGGGGGCCCTACGAGCAGTACTTC. The V call is TRBV5-1, the J call TRBJ2-7, with a tentative D call TRBD2 (7 bases). The V gene's germline CDR1 is SGHRS and CDR2 YFSETQ. The CDR3 runs 15 residues. Trimming left V 0 bases short and J 2 bases short, with 12 bases between.

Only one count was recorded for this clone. The CDR3 loop is CAWNYGGDWTQYF. The CDR3 DNA is TGTGCCTGGAATTACGGCGGGGATTGGACCCAGTACTTC. The chain links TRBV30 to TRBJ2-5; tentative D call: TRBD2 (6 bases). The V and J ends lost 4 bases and 7 bases respectively, with 16 bases between them. Germline V gives CDR1 GTSNPN, CDR2 SVGIG (reference sequence). CDR3 length: 13 amino acids. Drawing the rest from reference TRBV30 and TRBJ2-5, the complete variable domain is SQTIHQWPATLVQPVGSPLSLECTVEGTSNPNLYWYRQAAGRGLQLLFYSVGIGQISSEVPQNLSASRPQDRQFILSSKKLLLSDSGFYLCAWNYGGDWTQYFGPGTRLLVL.

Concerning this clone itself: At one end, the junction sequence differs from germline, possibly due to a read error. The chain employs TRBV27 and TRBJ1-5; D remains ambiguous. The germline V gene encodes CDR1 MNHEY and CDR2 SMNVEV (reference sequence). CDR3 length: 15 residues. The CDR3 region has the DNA TGTGCCAGCAGCAAAATACAGTTTAGCAATCAGCTCCAGCATTTT. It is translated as CASSKIQFSNQLQHF.

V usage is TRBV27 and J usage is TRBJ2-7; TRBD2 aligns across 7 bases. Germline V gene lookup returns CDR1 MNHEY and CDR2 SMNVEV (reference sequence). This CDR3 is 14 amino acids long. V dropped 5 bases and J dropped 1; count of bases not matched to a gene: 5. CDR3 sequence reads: CASSTRGKSYEQYF. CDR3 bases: TGTGCCAGCAGTACGCGGGGGAAGTCCTACGAGCAGTACTTC.

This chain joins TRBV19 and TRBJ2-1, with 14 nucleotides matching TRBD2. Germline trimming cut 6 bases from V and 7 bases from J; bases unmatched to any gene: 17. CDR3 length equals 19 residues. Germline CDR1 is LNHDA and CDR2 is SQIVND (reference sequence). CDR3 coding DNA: TGTGCCAGTAGCGTCACCGGACTAGCGGGAGGCGGCCCTAGGAATGAGCAGTTCTTC. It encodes CASSVTGLAGGGPRNEQFF. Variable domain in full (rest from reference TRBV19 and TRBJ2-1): DGGITQSPKYLFRKEGQNVTLSCEQNLNHDAMYWYRQDPGQGLRLIYYSQIVNDFQKGDIAEGYSVSREKKESFPLTVTSAQKNPTAFYLCASSVTGLAGGGPRNEQFFGPGTRLTVL.

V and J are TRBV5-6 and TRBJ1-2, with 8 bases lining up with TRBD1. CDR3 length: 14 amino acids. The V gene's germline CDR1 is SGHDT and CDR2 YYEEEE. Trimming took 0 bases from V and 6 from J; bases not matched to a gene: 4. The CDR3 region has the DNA TGTGCCAGCAGCTTGGGGCAGGGGGCTGATGGCTACACCTTC. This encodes CASSLGQGADGYTF. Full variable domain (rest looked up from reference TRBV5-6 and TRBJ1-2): DAGVTQSPTHLIKTRGQQVTLRCSPKSGHDTVSWYQQALGQGPQFIFQYYEEEERQRGNFPDRFSGHQFPNYSSELNVNALLLGDSALYLCASSLGQGADGYTFGSGTRLTVV.

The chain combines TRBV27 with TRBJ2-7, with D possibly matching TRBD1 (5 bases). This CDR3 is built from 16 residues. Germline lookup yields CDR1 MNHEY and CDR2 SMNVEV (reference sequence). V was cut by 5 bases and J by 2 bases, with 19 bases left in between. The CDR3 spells CASSPRQKGTAYEQYF. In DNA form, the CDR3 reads TGTGCCAGCAGTCCACGACAGAAGGGTACGGCCTACGAGCAGTACTTC.

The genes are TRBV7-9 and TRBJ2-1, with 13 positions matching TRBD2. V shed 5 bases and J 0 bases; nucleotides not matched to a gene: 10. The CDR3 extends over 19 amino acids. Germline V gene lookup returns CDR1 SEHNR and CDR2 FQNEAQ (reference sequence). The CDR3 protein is CASSGRLAGGVSSYNEQFF. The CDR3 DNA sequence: TGTGCCAGCAGCGGCCGACTAGCGGGAGGAGTGAGCTCCTACAATGAGCAGTTCTTC. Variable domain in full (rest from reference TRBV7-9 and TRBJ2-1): DTGVSQNPRHKITKRGQNVTFRCDPISEHNRLYWYRQTLGQGPEFLTYFQNEAQLEKSRLLSDRFSAERPKGSFSTLEIQRTEQGDSAMYLCASSGRLAGGVSSYNEQFFGPGTRLTVL.

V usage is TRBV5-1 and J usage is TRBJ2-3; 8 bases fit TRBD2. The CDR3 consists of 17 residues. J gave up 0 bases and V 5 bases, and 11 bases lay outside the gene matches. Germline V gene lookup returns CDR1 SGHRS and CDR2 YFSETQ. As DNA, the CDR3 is TGCGCCAGCAGATCCTACATAGCGGGATCTAGCACAGATACGCAGTATTTT. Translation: CASRSYIAGSSTDTQYF.

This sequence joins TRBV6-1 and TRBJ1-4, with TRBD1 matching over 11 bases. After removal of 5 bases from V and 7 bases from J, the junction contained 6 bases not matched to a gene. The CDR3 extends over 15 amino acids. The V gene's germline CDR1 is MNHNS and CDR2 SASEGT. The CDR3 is CASSPLGQGAEKLFF. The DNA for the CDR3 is TGTGCCAGCAGTCCACTTGGACAGGGGGCTGAAAAACTGTTTTTT.

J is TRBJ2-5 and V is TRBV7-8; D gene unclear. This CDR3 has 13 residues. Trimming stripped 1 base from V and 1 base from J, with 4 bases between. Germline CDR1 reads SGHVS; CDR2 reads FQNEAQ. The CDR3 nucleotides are TGTGCCAGCAGCTTAGGACTCCAAGAGACCCAGTACTTC. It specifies CASSLGLQETQYF.

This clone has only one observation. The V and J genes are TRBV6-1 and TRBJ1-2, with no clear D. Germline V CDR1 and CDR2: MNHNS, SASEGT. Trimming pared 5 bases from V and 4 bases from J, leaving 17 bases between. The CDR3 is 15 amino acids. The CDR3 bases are TGTGCCAGCAGTCCTCTTTGGCGAGAGGTCTATGGCTACACCTTC. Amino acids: CASSPLWREVYGYTF.

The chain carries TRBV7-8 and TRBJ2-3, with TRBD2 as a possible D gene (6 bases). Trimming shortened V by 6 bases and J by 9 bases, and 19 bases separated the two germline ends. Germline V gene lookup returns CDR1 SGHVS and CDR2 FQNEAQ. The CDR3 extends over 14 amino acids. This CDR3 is CASRLGGGGGTQYF. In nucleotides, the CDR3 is TGTGCCAGCAGACTCGGTGGGGGAGGAGGCACGCAGTATTTT.

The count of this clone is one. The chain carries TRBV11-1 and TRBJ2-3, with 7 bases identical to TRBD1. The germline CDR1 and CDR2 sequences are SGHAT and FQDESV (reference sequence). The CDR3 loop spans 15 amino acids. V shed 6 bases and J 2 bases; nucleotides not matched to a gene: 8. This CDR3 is CASSGPQGVTDTQYF. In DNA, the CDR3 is TGTGCCAGCAGTGGCCCCCAGGGGGTCACAGATACGCAGTATTTT.